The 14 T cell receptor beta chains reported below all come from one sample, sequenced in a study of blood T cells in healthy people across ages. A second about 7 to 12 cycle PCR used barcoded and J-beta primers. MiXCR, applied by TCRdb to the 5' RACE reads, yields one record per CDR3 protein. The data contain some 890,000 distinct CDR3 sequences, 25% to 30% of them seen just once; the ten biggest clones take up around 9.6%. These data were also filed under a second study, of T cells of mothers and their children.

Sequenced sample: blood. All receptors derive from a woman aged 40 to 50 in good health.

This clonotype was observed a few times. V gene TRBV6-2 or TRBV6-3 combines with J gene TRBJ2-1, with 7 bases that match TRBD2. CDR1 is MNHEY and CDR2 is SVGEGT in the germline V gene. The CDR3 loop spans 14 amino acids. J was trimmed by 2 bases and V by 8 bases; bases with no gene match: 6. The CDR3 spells CASRAGEPYNEQFF. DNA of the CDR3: TGTGCCAGCCGGGCGGGAGAACCCTACAATGAGCAGTTCTTC.

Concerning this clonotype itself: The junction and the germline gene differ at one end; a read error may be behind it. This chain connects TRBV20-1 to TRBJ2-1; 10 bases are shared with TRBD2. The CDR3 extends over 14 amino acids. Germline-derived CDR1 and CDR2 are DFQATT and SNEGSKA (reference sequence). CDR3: CSAKSGGAYDEQFF. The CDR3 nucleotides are TGCAGTGCTAAGAGCGGGGGGGCCTACGATGAGCAGTTCTTC.

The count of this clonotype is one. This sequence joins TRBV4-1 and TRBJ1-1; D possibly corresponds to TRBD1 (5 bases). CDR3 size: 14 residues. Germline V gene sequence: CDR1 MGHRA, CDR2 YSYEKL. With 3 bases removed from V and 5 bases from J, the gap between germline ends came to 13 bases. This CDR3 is CASSQFPGYTEAFF. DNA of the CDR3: TGCGCCAGCAGCCAGTTCCCAGGGTATACTGAAGCTTTCTTT.

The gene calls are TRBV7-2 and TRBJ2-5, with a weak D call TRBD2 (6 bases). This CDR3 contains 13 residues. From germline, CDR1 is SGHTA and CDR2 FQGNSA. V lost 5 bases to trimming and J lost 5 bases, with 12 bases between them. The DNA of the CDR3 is TGTGCCAGCAGCCCGGGAGTACTGGAGACCCAGTACTTC. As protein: CASSPGVLETQYF.

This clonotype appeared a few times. CDR3: CASSIGQGAVTEAFF. The CDR3 bases are TGTGCCAGTAGTATAGGACAGGGGGCGGTCACTGAAGCTTTCTTT. This chain uses TRBV19 with TRBJ1-1; 10 bases line up with TRBD1. The germline V gene has CDR1 LNHDA and CDR2 SQIVND (reference sequence). The ends lost 1 base at V and 4 bases at J; junction bases unmatched: 3. CDR3 length equals 15 residues.

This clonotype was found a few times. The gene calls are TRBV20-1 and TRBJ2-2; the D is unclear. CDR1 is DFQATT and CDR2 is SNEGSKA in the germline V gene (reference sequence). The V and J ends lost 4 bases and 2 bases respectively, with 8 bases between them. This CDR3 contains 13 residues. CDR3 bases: TGCAGTGCTATCCCCTTTAACACCGGGGAGCTGTTTTTT. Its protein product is CSAIPFNTGELFF.

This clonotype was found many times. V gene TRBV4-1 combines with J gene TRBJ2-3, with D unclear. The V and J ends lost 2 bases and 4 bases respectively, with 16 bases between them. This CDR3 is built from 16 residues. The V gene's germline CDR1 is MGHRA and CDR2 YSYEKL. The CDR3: CASSQNVPPSADTQYF. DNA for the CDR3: TGCGCCAGCAGCCAAAACGTCCCCCCCTCCGCAGATACGCAGTATTTT.

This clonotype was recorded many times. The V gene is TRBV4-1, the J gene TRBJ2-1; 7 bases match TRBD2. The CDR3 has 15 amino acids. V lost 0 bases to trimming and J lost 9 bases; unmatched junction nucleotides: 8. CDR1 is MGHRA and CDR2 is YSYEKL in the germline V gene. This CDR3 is CASSQDGLVLGEQFF. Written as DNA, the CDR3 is TGCGCCAGCAGCCAAGATGGACTAGTCCTCGGTGAGCAGTTCTTC.

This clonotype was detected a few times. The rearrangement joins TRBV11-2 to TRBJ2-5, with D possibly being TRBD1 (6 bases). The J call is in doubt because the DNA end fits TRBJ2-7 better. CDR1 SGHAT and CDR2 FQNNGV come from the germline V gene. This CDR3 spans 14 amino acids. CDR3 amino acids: CASSLGPQGSEQYF. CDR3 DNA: TGTGCCAGCAGCTTAGGTCCACAGGGATCCGAGCAGTACTTC.

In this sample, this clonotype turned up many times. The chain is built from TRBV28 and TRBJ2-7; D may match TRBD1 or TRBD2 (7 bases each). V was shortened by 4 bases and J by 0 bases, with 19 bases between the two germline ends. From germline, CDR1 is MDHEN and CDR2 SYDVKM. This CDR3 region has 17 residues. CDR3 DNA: TGTGCCAGCAGTTCCCTAAGGCGGGGGACAGACTCCTACGAGCAGTACTTC. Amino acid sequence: CASSSLRRGTDSYEQYF.

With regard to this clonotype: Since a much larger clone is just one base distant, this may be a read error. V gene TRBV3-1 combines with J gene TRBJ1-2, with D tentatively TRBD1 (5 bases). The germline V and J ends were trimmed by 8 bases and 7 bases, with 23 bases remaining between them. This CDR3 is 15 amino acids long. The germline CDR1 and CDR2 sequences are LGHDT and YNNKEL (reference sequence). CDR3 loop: CASGPRQLKPPGYTF. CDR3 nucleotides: TGTGCCAGCGGCCCACGACAGTTAAAGCCGCCTGGCTACACCTTC. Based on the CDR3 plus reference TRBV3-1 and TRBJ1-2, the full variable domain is DTAVSQTPKYLVTQMGNDKSIKCEQNLGHDTMYWYKQDSKKFLKIMFSYNNKELIINETVPNRFSPKSPDKAHLNLHINSLELGDSAVYFCASGPRQLKPPGYTFGSGTRLTVV.

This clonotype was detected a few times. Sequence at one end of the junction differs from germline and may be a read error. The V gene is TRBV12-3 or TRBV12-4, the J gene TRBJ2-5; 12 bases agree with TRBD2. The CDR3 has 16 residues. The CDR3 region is CASSGKLAGGQETQYF. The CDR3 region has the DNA TGTGCTAGCAGTGGGAAACTAGCGGGGGGACAAGAGACCCAGTACTTC.

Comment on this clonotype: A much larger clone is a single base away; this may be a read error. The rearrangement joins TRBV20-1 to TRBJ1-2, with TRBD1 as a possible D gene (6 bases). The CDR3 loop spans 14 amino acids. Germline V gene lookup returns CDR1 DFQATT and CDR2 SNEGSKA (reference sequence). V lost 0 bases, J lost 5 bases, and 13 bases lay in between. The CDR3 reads CSARERDNQYGYTF. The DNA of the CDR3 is TGCAGTGCTAGAGAGAGGGACAACCAATATGGCTACACCTTC.

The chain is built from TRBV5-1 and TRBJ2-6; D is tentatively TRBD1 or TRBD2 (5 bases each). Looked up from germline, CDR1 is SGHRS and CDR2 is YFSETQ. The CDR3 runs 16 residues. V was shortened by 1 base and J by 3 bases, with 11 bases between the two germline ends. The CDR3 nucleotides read TGCGCCAGCAGCTTGCCAGAGGGGAGTGGGGCCAACGTCCTGACTTTC. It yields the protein CASSLPEGSGANVLTF.